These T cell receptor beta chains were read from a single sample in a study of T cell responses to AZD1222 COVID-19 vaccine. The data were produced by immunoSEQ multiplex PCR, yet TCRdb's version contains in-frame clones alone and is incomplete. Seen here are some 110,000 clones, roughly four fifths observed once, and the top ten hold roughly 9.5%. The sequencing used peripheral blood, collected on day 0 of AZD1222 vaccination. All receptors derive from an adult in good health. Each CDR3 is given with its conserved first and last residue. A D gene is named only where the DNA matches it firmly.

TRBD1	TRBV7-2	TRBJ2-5	CASSLEGGAETQYF
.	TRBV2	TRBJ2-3	CASSGWDTQYF
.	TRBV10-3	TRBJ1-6	CAITTGAAAPLHF
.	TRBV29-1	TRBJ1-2	CSVPTGRHGYTF
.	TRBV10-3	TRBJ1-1	CAISESRAGTEAFF
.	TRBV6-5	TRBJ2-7	CASNTGYEQYF
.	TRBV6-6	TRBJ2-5	CASEGGQETQYF
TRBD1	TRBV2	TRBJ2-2	CASAATGTGELFF
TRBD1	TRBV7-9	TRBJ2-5	CASSYQGVGETQYF
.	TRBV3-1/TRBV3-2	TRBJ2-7	CASSPEGGIPYEQYF
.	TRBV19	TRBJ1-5	CASSMLGGNQPQHF
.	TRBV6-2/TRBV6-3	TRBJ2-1	CASSLLRYNEQFF
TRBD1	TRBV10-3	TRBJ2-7	CAISERGGKSGEQYF
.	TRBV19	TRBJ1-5	CASSKQGAQPQHF
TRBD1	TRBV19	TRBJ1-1	CASSTGQGASTEAFF
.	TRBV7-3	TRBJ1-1	CASSLTAGANTEAFF
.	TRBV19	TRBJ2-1	CASSIPQGSYNEQFF
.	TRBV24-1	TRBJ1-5	CATSESVNQPQHF
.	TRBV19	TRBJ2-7	CASSGTAGYEQYF
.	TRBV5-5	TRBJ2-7	CASTSQAGTRLGEQYF
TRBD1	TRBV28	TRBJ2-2	CASSEQGAGTGELFF
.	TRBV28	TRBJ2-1	CASSLGLRFAYNEQFF
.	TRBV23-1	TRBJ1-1	CASRAAGPEAFF
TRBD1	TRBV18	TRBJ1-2	CASSPPGQNYGYTF
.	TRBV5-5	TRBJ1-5	CASSLGEALSNQPQHF
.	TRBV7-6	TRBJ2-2	CASSPRDTGELFF
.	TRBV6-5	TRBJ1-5	CASRPDPSGGPQHF
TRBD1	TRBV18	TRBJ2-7	CASSPQDRLEQYF
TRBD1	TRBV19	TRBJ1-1	CASRRDSTAGDTEAFF
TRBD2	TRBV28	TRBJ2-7	CASWGGAEYEQYF
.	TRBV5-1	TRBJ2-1	CASSWGGGANEQFF
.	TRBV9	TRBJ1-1	CASSVSRNTEAFF
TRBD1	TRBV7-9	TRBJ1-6	CASRPGTANSPLHF
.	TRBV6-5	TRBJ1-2	CASSYLDTAYGYTF
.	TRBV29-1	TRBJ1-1	CSVGPGGWTEAFF
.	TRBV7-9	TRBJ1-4	CASSLGFRGLNEKLFF
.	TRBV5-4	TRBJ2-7	CASSGRGAREQYF
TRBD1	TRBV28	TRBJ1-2	CASSSGQASHGYTF
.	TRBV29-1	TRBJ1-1	CSVDAGIGSEAFF
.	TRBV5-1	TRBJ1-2	CASSPGTRGGYTF
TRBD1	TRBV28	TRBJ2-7	CASSPSTGFYEQYF
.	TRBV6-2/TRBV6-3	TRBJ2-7	CASSFPGLLEQYF
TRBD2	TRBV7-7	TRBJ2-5	CASSLVLAGGPGTQYF
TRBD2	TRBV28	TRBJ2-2	CASSPAGTSGVAGELFF
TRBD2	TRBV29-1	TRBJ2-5	CSVASGVQETQYF
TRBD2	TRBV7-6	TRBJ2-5	CASSPGGWQEQETQYF
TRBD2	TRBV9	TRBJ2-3	CASSVAGAGGPQDTQYF
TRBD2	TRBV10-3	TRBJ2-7	CAIRLAGGAYEQYF
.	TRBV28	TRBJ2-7	CASSLGQTYEQYF
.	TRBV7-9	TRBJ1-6	CASIPQGTGNSPLHF
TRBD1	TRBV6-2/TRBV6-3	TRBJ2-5	CASSYSFRTGVETQYF
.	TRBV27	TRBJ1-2	CASSRRGTDYGYTF
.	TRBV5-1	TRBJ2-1	CASSFEGRNEQFF
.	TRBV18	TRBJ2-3	CASSPPGADTQYF